This passage covers 15 T cell receptor beta chains from one sample sequenced in a study of T-cell reconstitution after alpha-beta-depleted transplantation in children. Unique molecular identifiers tagged the TCRbeta library. TCRdb re-analysed the PCR reads in MiXCR, keeping a single row per CDR3 protein. The data hold hundreds of thousands of distinct CDR3 sequences, with under 15% observed a single time. This material consisted of PBMCs, taken before TCRalphabeta/CD19-depleted stem cell transplant. Source of these receptors: a girl aged 2-10 years with congenital amegakaryocytic thrombocytopenia, due to receive a stem cell transplant.

This clonotype has a count of ten or more. This rearrangement joins TRBV6-2 or TRBV6-3 to TRBJ2-7; D is undetermined. CDR1 MNHEY and CDR2 SVGEGT come from the germline V gene. V gave up 0 bases and J gave up 4 bases, with 7 bases separating them. This CDR3 spans 13 amino acids. CDR3 protein: CASSYSPPYEQYF. The DNA of the CDR3 is TGTGCCAGCAGTTACTCTCCCCCGTACGAGCAGTACTTC.

This clonotype was seen many times. The rearrangement links TRBV10-3 to TRBJ2-2; no clear D gene. Trimming took 4 bases from V and 4 from J, leaving 7 bases between them. The CDR3 is made up of 13 amino acids. Germline CDR1 and CDR2: ENHRY and SYGVKD. The DNA for the CDR3 is TGTGCCATCAGTGTTTCCCTCACCGGGGAGCTGTTTTTT. Its translation: CAISVSLTGELFF.

This clonotype was seen at least ten times. V gene TRBV19 combines with J gene TRBJ1-5; D unresolved. Germline V gives CDR1 LNHDA, CDR2 SQIVND (reference sequence). The germline V and J ends were trimmed by 10 bases and 3 bases, with 16 bases remaining between them. The CDR3 covers 14 residues. The CDR3 region is CATLGIRNNQPQHF. The CDR3 DNA reads TGTGCCACTCTGGGGATACGGAACAATCAGCCCCAGCATTTT. The full variable domain, in which reference TRBV19 and TRBJ1-5 provide the parts outside the CDR3, is DGGITQSPKYLFRKEGQNVTLSCEQNLNHDAMYWYRQDPGQGLRLIYYSQIVNDFQKGDIAEGYSVSREKKESFPLTVTSAQKNPTAFYLCATLGIRNNQPQHFGDGTRLSIL.

This clonotype was counted many times. The chain joins TRBV28 to TRBJ2-1, with TRBD2 as a possible D gene (7 bases). CDR3 size: 17 residues. Deletions cut 10 bases from V and 1 base from J, with 23 bases between. Germline CDR1 is MDHEN and CDR2 is SYDVKM. DNA of the CDR3: TGTGCCATAGGGGGGGACGTTAAAACCGGGTCCTACAATGAGCAGTTCTTC. It encodes CAIGGDVKTGSYNEQFF.

The V call is TRBV7-6, the J call TRBJ2-2; D tentatively reads TRBD1 or TRBD2 (5 bases each). V lost 5 bases, J lost 1 base, and 14 bases lay in between. Germline V gene data show CDR1 as SGHVS and CDR2 as FNYEAQ. This CDR3 is 16 amino acids long. DNA of the CDR3: TGTGCCAGCAGCCCCCAGGGACGGATGAACACCGGGGAGCTGTTTTTT. Amino acids: CASSPQGRMNTGELFF. The whole variable domain, remainder taken from reference TRBV7-6 and TRBJ2-2, is GAGVSQSPRYKVTKRGQDVALRCDPISGHVSLYWYRQALGQGPEFLTYFNYEAQQDKSGLPNDRFSAERPEGSISTLTIQRTEQRDSAMYRCASSPQGRMNTGELFFGEGSRLTVL.

This clonotype has at least ten counts. This chain uses TRBV28 with TRBJ2-1; 11 nucleotides match TRBD2. Looked up from germline, CDR1 is MDHEN and CDR2 is SYDVKM. The length of the CDR3 is 15 residues. With V trimmed by 6 bases and J by 4 bases, 5 bases remained unmatched. The CDR3 reads CASSTRLAGYNEQFF. DNA of the CDR3: TGTGCCAGCAGCACCCGACTAGCGGGGTACAATGAGCAGTTCTTC.

The rearrangement uses TRBV5-1 and TRBJ2-7; possibly TRBD1 for D (5 bases). The CDR3 sequence is 16 residues long. V was shortened by 0 bases and J by 1 base, with 14 bases between the two germline ends. The germline CDR1 and CDR2 sequences are SGHRS and YFSETQ. The CDR3 region is CASSLVPQGRSYEQYF. The CDR3 nucleotides read TGCGCCAGCAGCTTGGTTCCGCAGGGAAGGTCCTACGAGCAGTACTTC.

This clonotype occurred once. The V call is TRBV7-2, the J call TRBJ2-1, with 9 bases aligning to TRBD2. Germline V gene sequence: CDR1 SGHTA, CDR2 FQGNSA. The CDR3 is made up of 21 amino acids. V dropped 0 bases and J dropped 0; count of bases not matched to a gene: 15. The CDR3 loop is CASSLARREGLTRRSYNEQFF. As DNA, the CDR3 is TGTGCCAGCAGCTTAGCGCGGCGGGAGGGCCTTACTCGACGCTCCTACAATGAGCAGTTCTTC.

This clonotype was seen at least ten times. The J gene is TRBJ2-1, the V gene TRBV2; 7 bases line up with TRBD2. The CDR3 covers 15 residues. V shed 7 bases, J shed 5 bases, and the junction held 11 bases outside the gene matches. The germline V gene has CDR1 SNHLY and CDR2 FYNNEI. The CDR3 is CASTLRAGDNNEQFF. CDR3 bases: TGTGCCAGCACCCTGAGGGCGGGAGATAACAATGAGCAGTTCTTC.

Only a few counts were recorded for this clonotype. This sequence joins TRBV4-1 and TRBJ2-1, with D possibly being TRBD2 (5 bases). CDR1 and CDR2 (germline): MGHRA, YSYEKL. The CDR3 is 16 amino acids. Deletions cut 0 bases from V and 2 bases from J, with 11 bases between. In DNA form, the CDR3 reads TGCGCCAGCAGCCAAGATTCAGCGGCGACCTACAATGAGCAGTTCTTC. Translation gives CASSQDSAATYNEQFF.

A few counts support this clonotype. The J gene is TRBJ1-1, the V gene TRBV14; no clear D. Germline V gene sequence: CDR1 SGHDN, CDR2 FVKESK. The CDR3 consists of 15 residues. V was pared by 7 bases and J by 0 bases, with 15 bases between. CDR3 sequence reads: CASKILVSMNTEAFF. The DNA of the CDR3 is TGTGCCAGCAAAATTTTAGTCAGCATGAACACTGAAGCTTTCTTT.

This clonotype has a handful of counts. The chain joins TRBV14 to TRBJ2-1; D gene unclear. The V end lost 1 base, the J end lost 6 bases, and 10 bases lay between the germline ends. From germline, CDR1 is SGHDN and CDR2 FVKESK. The CDR3 is 14 amino acids. The DNA for the CDR3 is TGTGCCAGCAGCCAAGTGGGTCACGGCAATGAGCAGTTCTTC. Residues: CASSQVGHGNEQFF.

This clonotype was observed many times. The chain couples TRBV6-1 to TRBJ2-3, with 14 bases matching TRBD2. The CDR3 sequence is 17 residues long. Trimming took 6 bases from V and 7 from J; bases not matched to a gene: 12. Germline CDR1 and CDR2: MNHNS and SASEGT. The CDR3 coding sequence is TGTGCCAGCAGCGGACTAGCGGGAGGACGGTGGAGCAATACGCAGTATTTT. This gives the protein CASSGLAGGRWSNTQYF.

This clonotype was detected ten times or more. The gene calls are TRBV9 and TRBJ2-1; D gene ambiguous. From germline, CDR1 is SGDLS and CDR2 YYNGEE. The CDR3 covers 16 residues. V lost 0 bases and J 8 bases, leaving 18 bases between the germline ends. CDR3 loop: CASSVDEIKPGDEQFF. CDR3 nucleotide sequence: TGTGCCAGCAGCGTAGACGAGATAAAGCCAGGCGATGAGCAGTTCTTC.

The sample holds a few counts of this clonotype. The V call is TRBV11-1, the J call TRBJ2-1, with TRBD2 identical over 9 bases. The CDR3 contains 19 residues. CDR1 SGHAT and CDR2 FQDESV come from the germline V gene (reference sequence). V shed 5 bases, J shed 2 bases, and the junction held 16 bases outside the gene matches. CDR3 sequence reads: CASSATAGASGTTYNEQFF. CDR3 nucleotide sequence: TGTGCCAGCAGCGCTACGGCGGGGGCTAGCGGGACCACCTACAATGAGCAGTTCTTC.